This T cell receptor (beta chain) was profiled in a study of molecular identifiers for immune sequencing clone quantification. TCRdb itself ran the PCR reads through MiXCR, one entry per CDR3 protein. The repertoire consists of 400,000 to 600,000 distinct CDR3 sequences, with around 23% occurring once and the leading ten covering under 0.8%. V dropped 3 bases and J dropped 1 base, with 13 bases sitting between them. The CDR3 has 15 amino acids. Germline V gene data show CDR1 as SGDLS and CDR2 as YYNGEE. The receptor's source is a human donor in good health. Some libraries in this study had Jurkat cell RNA spiked in. V usage is TRBV9 and J usage is TRBJ2-5; D uncertain. Sequencing input: naive CD8+ T cells from blood, with Jurkat cell RNA spiked in. This sample's subset: FACS-sorted CD8+CD4-CCR7+CD45RA+ naive T cells. CDR3 sequence: CASSAAWQTQETQYF. The DNA for the CDR3 is TGTGCCAGCAGCGCAGCTTGGCAGACCCAAGAGACCCAGTACTTC. The full variable domain, completed using reference TRBV9 and TRBJ2-5, is DSGVTQTPKHLITATGQRVTLRCSPRSGDLSVYWYQQSLDQGLQFLIQYYNGEERAKGNILERFSAQQFPDLHSELNLSSLELGDSALYFCASSAAWQTQETQYFGPGTRLLVL.